Each of the 8 T cell receptor beta chains below was sequenced from the same sample in a study of blood T cells in healthy people across ages. Together with a sample-barcoded 5' primer, a J-beta primer mix was included in a second PCR lasting roughly 6 to 12 cycles. TCRdb redid the calling of the 5' RACE reads with MiXCR, one entry per CDR3 protein. The sample lists more than 700,000 distinct CDR3 sequences; approximately 55% were seen once. The sample was blood. These receptors all come from a man at least 80 years old in good health.

The rearrangement uses TRBV24-1 and TRBJ2-5, with 11 positions matching TRBD1. V was pared by 3 bases and J by 5 bases, with 7 bases of the junction left unmatched. CDR3 size: 16 residues. Germline V CDR1 and CDR2: KGHDR, SFDVKD. CDR3 sequence (DNA): TGTGCCACCAGTGATCCCGGACAGGGGGCACGGGAGACCCAGTACTTC. Amino acid sequence: CATSDPGQGARETQYF.

This chain uses TRBV6-5 with TRBJ2-1; weak D call: TRBD1 (5 bases). The germline V and J ends were trimmed by 4 bases and 4 bases, with 14 bases remaining between them. Germline V CDR1 and CDR2: MNHEY, SVGAGI. The CDR3 sequence is 15 residues long. CDR3 sequence (DNA): TGTGCCAGCAGTTTAATCCCAGACAGTTACAATGAGCAGTTCTTC. Translating gives CASSLIPDSYNEQFF.

In the case of this clonotype: One end of the junction is discordant with germline, which a read error may explain. V gene TRBV12-3 or TRBV12-4 combines with J gene TRBJ2-3, with D unclear. The CDR3 loop spans 13 amino acids. The CDR3 DNA is TGTGCCAGCAGTGTAGCCAGAAGTGGTAACGCGTATTTT. Protein product: CASSVARSGNAYF.

The chain links TRBV14 to TRBJ1-2; D is possibly TRBD1 (5 bases). V was cut by 3 bases and J by 2 bases, with 22 bases left in between. This CDR3 is built from 18 residues. Germline V CDR1 and CDR2: SGHDN, FVKESK. The CDR3 is CASSHHTPGLRLNYGYTF. The DNA for the CDR3 is TGTGCCAGCAGCCACCATACCCCGGGACTTCGTTTAAACTATGGCTACACCTTC.

The chain joins TRBV7-9 to TRBJ1-2, with 9 bases that match TRBD1. The length of the CDR3 is 16 residues. Trimming cost V 6 bases and J 0 bases; bases outside gene matches: 8. Germline CDR1 SEHNR, CDR2 FQNEAQ (reference sequence). The CDR3 region is CASSGHRDRANYGYTF. The CDR3 nucleotides read TGTGCCAGCAGTGGTCACCGGGACAGGGCTAACTATGGCTACACCTTC.

This clonotype has only a few counts. V is TRBV29-1 and J is TRBJ1-2; D not resolved. The length of the CDR3 is 15 residues. V lost 4 bases, J lost 3 bases, and 18 bases lay in between. CDR1 SQVTM and CDR2 ANQGSEA come from the germline V gene. CDR3 sequence: CSVAPRVSGDYGYTF. CDR3 nucleotides: TGCAGCGTTGCCCCCCGGGTCTCTGGGGACTATGGCTACACCTTC.

The chain carries TRBV6-5 and TRBJ1-6; D unclear. The CDR3 covers 15 residues. The V end was cut by 0 bases, the J end by 4 bases, with 7 bases between. From germline, CDR1 is MNHEY and CDR2 SVGAGI. This CDR3 reads CASSYSDGYNSPLHF. The CDR3 DNA reads TGTGCCAGCAGTTACTCGGACGGTTATAATTCACCCCTCCACTTT.

The J gene is TRBJ2-3, the V gene TRBV27, with a tentative D call TRBD2 (7 bases). The CDR3 sequence is 13 residues long. Trimming took 10 bases from V and 14 from J, leaving 25 bases between them. Germline values: CDR1 MNHEY, CDR2 SMNVEV (reference sequence). CDR3 sequence: CATQGRGDRYAYF. CDR3 bases: TGTGCCACCCAGGGGAGGGGAGACAGATACGCGTATTTT.